The 20 T cell receptor beta chains presented below share a single source sample, sequenced in a study of T-cell memory formation after mild COVID-19. TCRdb called the 5' RACE reads again in MiXCR, with one record for every CDR3 protein. The sample consists of roughly 300,000 distinct CDR3 sequences, approximately 13% of them appearing once. The sample consisted of PBMCs or a T cell subset sorted from them (not recorded which). All receptors derive from a man in his late teens or twenties who had mild COVID-19 (a few samples of this study predate the infection). Cell type and time point are not known.

In this sample, this clonotype turned up a few times. This chain connects TRBV6-2 or TRBV6-3 to TRBJ1-5, with 10 bases identical to TRBD1. The germline V gene encodes CDR1 MNHEY and CDR2 SVGEGT. The CDR3 sequence is 18 residues long. J gave up 2 bases and V 6 bases, and 13 bases lay outside the gene matches. In DNA, the CDR3 is TGTGCCAGCAGGCCTTGGACAGGGGGGAGGAAGCGCAATCAGCCCCAGCATTTT. Translation gives CASRPWTGGRKRNQPQHF.

The chain carries TRBV28 and TRBJ1-1, with TRBD1 matching over 10 bases. Per germline, CDR1 MDHEN and CDR2 SYDVKM. V shed 5 bases and J 7 bases; nucleotides not matched to a gene: 13. This CDR3 contains 16 residues. CDR3 residues: CASSPRTGDRGNEAFF. In DNA form, the CDR3 reads TGTGCCAGCAGTCCTCGGACAGGGGACAGGGGTAATGAAGCTTTCTTT.

V and J are TRBV7-9 and TRBJ2-5; unclear D gene. The CDR3 loop spans 12 amino acids. V was pared by 5 bases and J by 4 bases, with 8 bases between. Germline-derived CDR1 and CDR2 are SEHNR and FQNEAQ (reference sequence). The CDR3 here is CASSGWGETQYF. The CDR3 DNA follows: TGTGCCAGCAGCGGCTGGGGAGAGACCCAGTACTTC.

The chain couples TRBV28 to TRBJ2-6; no definite D call. In germline, CDR1 is MDHEN, CDR2 SYDVKM. The CDR3 consists of 15 residues. The V end was cut by 6 bases, the J end by 1 base, with 10 bases between. The DNA of the CDR3 is TGTGCCAGCAGCCCCCACCGGTCTGGGGCCAACGTCCTGACTTTC. Translating it yields CASSPHRSGANVLTF.

The V gene is TRBV6-6, the J gene TRBJ2-1; D possibly corresponds to TRBD2 (5 bases). CDR3 length: 15 residues. The germline V gene has CDR1 MNHNY and CDR2 SVGAGI (reference sequence). Trimming removed 2 bases at V and 4 bases at J, with 12 bases between. CDR3 DNA: TGTGCCAGCAGTTACCACCTAGCACATTACAATGAGCAGTTCTTC. It specifies CASSYHLAHYNEQFF.

This clonotype has only a few counts. The chain employs TRBV6-5 and TRBJ1-2; the D gene is possibly TRBD1 (6 bases). Looked up from germline, CDR1 is MNHEY and CDR2 is SVGAGI. The CDR3 is made up of 16 amino acids. Trimming took off 7 bases at V and 4 bases at J, with 22 bases between the two ends. For the CDR3, the DNA is TGTGCCAGCACCGACCACTCGACAGGCTTGATCTATGGCTACACCTTC. Its protein product is CASTDHSTGLIYGYTF.

This clonotype showed up just a few times. The CDR3 sequence is CASTNADRGYETQYF. In DNA, the CDR3 is TGTGCCAGCACAAATGCGGACAGGGGTTATGAGACCCAGTACTTC. The rearrangement links TRBV12-3 or TRBV12-4 to TRBJ2-5; 9 bases agree with TRBD1. The CDR3 sequence is 15 residues long. V was clipped by 7 bases and J by 5 bases; unmatched bases: 11.

This clonotype was observed a few times. V and J are TRBV7-9 and TRBJ1-6; 9 bases agree with TRBD1. This CDR3 contains 14 residues. Germline V lookup: CDR1 SEHNR, CDR2 FQNEAQ (reference sequence). Germline trimming cut 7 bases from V and 7 bases from J; bases unmatched to any gene: 5. CDR3 amino acids: CASTMTGGNSPLHF. For the CDR3, the DNA is TGTGCCAGCACCATGACAGGGGGGAATTCACCCCTCCACTTT.

V gene TRBV4-1 combines with J gene TRBJ2-3; no firm D call. The CDR3 totals 13 residues. V was cut by 0 bases and J by 8 bases, with 9 bases left in between. CDR1 is MGHRA and CDR2 is YSYEKL in the germline V gene. CDR3 amino acids: CASSQDVVGTQYF. The CDR3 bases are TGCGCCAGCAGCCAAGATGTGGTGGGTACGCAGTATTTT.

This clonotype was seen a few times. The genes are TRBV5-5 and TRBJ2-4; TRBD1 matches 8 bases. The length of the CDR3 is 16 residues. J was trimmed by 0 bases and V by 0 bases; bases with no gene match: 2. Germline CDR1 SGHKS, CDR2 YYEKEE (reference sequence). The CDR3, as DNA: TGTGCCAGCAGCTTGGGACAGGGGATAGCCAAAAACATTCAGTACTTC. Its translation: CASSLGQGIAKNIQYF.

This clonotype was detected only a few times. The chain has TRBV5-1 and TRBJ1-2; 9 bases align to TRBD1. Germline CDR1 reads SGHRS; CDR2 reads YFSETQ. The length of the CDR3 is 16 residues. With V trimmed by 0 bases and J by 8 bases, 11 bases remained unmatched. CDR3 nucleotide sequence: TGCGCCAGCAGCTTGGATGGACAGGGGCCGGTGGGAGGCTACACCTTC. Its protein product is CASSLDGQGPVGGYTF.

This clonotype was counted only a few times. The CDR3 DNA reads as TGCGCCAGCAGCGTGGGACCTCGCACTGAAGCTTTCTTT. This translates into CASSVGPRTEAFF. This chain connects TRBV5-1 to TRBJ1-1; possibly TRBD1 for D (5 bases). Germline V gene sequence: CDR1 SGHRS, CDR2 YFSETQ. The CDR3 is 13 residues long. Trimming left V 4 bases short and J 4 bases short, with 11 bases between. The full variable domain, its missing parts supplied by reference TRBV5-1 and TRBJ1-1, is KAGVTQTPRYLIKTRGQQVTLSCSPISGHRSVSWYQQTPGQGLQFLFEYFSETQRNKGNFPGRFSGRQFSNSRSEMNVSTLELGDSALYLCASSVGPRTEAFFGQGTRLTVV.

This clonotype was detected many times. This chain links TRBV6-4 with TRBJ2-3; 11 positions match TRBD2. The junction had 3 bases not matched to a gene; V was cut back by 4 bases and J by 3 bases. The CDR3 length is 15 residues. CDR1 is MRHNA and CDR2 is SNTAGT in the germline V gene. CDR3: CASSVSGGATDTQYF. In nucleotides, the CDR3 is TGTGCCAGCAGTGTTAGCGGGGGGGCGACAGATACGCAGTATTTT.

The rearrangement joins TRBV7-9 to TRBJ1-4, with D uncertain. V was shortened by 5 bases and J by 8 bases, with 15 bases between the two germline ends. This CDR3 region has 14 residues. Per germline, CDR1 SEHNR and CDR2 FQNEAQ (reference sequence). The chain's CDR3 is CASSPIRGVEKLFF. CDR3 DNA: TGTGCCAGCAGCCCAATCAGAGGCGTCGAAAAACTGTTTTTT.

This clonotype was seen only a few times. Here the CDR3 reads CATRAGQTNEKLFF. The CDR3 coding sequence is TGTGCCACCAGGGCGGGACAGACGAATGAAAAACTGTTTTTT. V and J are TRBV24-1 and TRBJ1-4; 7 bases match TRBD1. With V trimmed by 7 bases and J by 5 bases, 6 bases remained unmatched. CDR1 and CDR2 from the germline V gene are KGHDR and SFDVKD. The CDR3 has 14 residues.

This clonotype appeared a few times. The genes are TRBV7-8 and TRBJ2-1, with TRBD2 identical over 8 bases. The germline V gene has CDR1 SGHVS and CDR2 FQNEAQ. The ends lost 1 base at V and 9 bases at J; junction bases unmatched: 11. This CDR3 region has 16 residues. In DNA, the CDR3 is TGTGCCAGCAGCTTAGGTTTGACGGGGGGGCAGCGTGAGCAGTTCTTC. This gives the protein CASSLGLTGGQREQFF.

V and J are TRBV20-1 and TRBJ1-2, with TRBD1 matching 9 bases. Germline V CDR1 and CDR2: DFQATT, SNEGSKA (reference sequence). The CDR3 loop spans 14 amino acids. After removal of 1 base from V and 4 bases from J, the junction contained 4 bases not matched to a gene. The CDR3 DNA follows: TGCAGTGCTAGAGGACAGGGGGGGGTCTATGGCTACACCTTC. It specifies CSARGQGGVYGYTF.

The chain has TRBV4-2 and TRBJ1-5, with D tentatively TRBD1 (6 bases). The V and J ends lost 3 bases and 7 bases respectively, with 13 bases between them. Per germline, CDR1 LGHNA and CDR2 YNFKEQ. The CDR3 consists of 14 residues. The CDR3 sequence is CASSQVQGFQPQHF. The CDR3 DNA sequence: TGTGCCAGCAGCCAGGTCCAGGGGTTCCAGCCCCAGCATTTT.

The chain recombines TRBV20-1 with TRBJ2-1; the D is unclear. Trimming took 6 bases from V and 12 from J, leaving 15 bases between them. CDR1 DFQATT and CDR2 SNEGSKA come from the germline V gene (reference sequence). This CDR3 is built from 11 residues. The CDR3 protein is CSAFRGSGQFF. As DNA, the CDR3 is TGCAGTGCCTTCCGCGGATCGGGGCAGTTCTTC.

Only a few counts were recorded for this clonotype. CDR3: CASSLSGGYNSPLHF. CDR3 in DNA: TGTGCCAGCAGCTTGTCAGGAGGTTATAATTCACCCCTCCACTTT. The chain recombines TRBV7-6 with TRBJ1-6; D not resolved. The CDR3 runs 15 residues. Germline V lookup: CDR1 SGHVS, CDR2 FNYEAQ. The V and J ends lost 3 bases and 4 bases respectively, with 10 bases between them.